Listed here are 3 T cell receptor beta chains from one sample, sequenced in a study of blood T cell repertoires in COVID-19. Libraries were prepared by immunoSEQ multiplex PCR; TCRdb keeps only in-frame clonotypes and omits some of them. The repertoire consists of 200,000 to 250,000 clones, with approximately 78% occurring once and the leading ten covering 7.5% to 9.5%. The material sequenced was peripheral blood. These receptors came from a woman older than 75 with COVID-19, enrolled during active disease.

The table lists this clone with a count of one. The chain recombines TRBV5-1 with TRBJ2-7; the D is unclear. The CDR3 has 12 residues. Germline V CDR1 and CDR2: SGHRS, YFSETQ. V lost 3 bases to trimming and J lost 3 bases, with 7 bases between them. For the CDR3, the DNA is TGCGCCAGCAGCTCCACCGGCTACGAGCAGTACTTC. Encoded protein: CASSSTGYEQYF.

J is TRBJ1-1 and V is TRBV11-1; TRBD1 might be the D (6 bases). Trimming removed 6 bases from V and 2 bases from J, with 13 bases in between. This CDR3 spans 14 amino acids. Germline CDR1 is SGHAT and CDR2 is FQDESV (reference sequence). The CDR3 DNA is TGTGCCAGCAGTCTGGACAGAGCCAACACTGAAGCTTTCTTT. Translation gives CASSLDRANTEAFF.

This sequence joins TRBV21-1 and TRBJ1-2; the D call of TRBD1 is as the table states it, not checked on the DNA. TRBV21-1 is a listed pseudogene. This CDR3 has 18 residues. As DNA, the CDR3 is TGTGCCAGCAGCATAGAGCGAGAGCCGGGACAGAACCACTATGGCTACACCTTC. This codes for CASSIEREPGQNHYGYTF.